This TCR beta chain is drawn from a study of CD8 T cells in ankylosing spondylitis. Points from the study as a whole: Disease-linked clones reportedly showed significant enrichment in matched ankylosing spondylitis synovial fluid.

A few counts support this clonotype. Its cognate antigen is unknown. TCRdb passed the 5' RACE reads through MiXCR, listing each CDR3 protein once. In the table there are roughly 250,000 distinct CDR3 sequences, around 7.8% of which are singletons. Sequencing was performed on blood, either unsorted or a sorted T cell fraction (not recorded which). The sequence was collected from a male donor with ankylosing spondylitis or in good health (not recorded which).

For the CDR3, the DNA is TGTGCCAGCAGCTTAGAGGACAGGACAACGAACACTGAAGCTTTCTTT. Protein: CASSLEDRTTNTEAFF. V and J are TRBV7-2 and TRBJ1-1, with TRBD1 identical over 7 bases. CDR3 length: 16 amino acids. The germline V gene has CDR1 SGHTA and CDR2 FQGNSA. V gave up 1 base and J gave up 1 base; unmatched junction bases: 6.